The T cell receptor (beta chain) described here comes from a study of cytomegalovirus exposure and HLA in healthy donors. About the research overall: A later analysis reported the same platform for the 110 or so validation repertoires and the 500 to 750 first-cohort repertoires.

The method was immunoSEQ multiplex PCR; TCRdb's version includes in-frame clones alone and lacks a portion of them. The sample includes 130,000 to 150,000 clones, about 91% of them seen just once. Turning to this clone: Its matching antigen is unknown.

The donors were part of the roughly 130-subject validation cohort, which stood apart from the 666-subject first cohort. Findings and limits, study-wide: Some TCR beta chains (approximately 180 of them) were listed as cytomegalovirus-associated.

This CDR3 contains 15 residues. Germline CDR1 and CDR2: SGHNT and YYREEE (reference sequence). V was clipped by 4 bases and J by 2 bases; unmatched bases: 6. The sample taken for sequencing was PBMCs. V gene TRBV5-4 combines with J gene TRBJ2-7; 10 nucleotides agree with TRBD2. This TCR was sampled from a woman between 18 and 29 years old in good health and CMV-seropositive. CDR3 in DNA: TGTGCCAGCAGCCCTAGCGGGGGTCAAACCTACGAGCAGTACTTC. Translation: CASSPSGGQTYEQYF.